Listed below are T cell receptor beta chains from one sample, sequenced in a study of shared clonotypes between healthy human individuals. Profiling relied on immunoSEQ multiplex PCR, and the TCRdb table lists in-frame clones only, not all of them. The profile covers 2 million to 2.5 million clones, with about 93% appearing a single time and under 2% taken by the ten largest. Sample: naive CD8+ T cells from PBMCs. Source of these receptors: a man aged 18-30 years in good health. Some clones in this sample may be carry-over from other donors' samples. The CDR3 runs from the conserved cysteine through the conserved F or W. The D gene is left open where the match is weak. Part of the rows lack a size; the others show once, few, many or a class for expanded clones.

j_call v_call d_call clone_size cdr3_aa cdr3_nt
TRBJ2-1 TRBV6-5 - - CASYNQGTYNEQFF TGTGCCAGCTATAACCAGGGGACCTACAATGAGCAGTTCTTC
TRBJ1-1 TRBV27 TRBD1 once CASSLLHTGGAGTEAFF TGTGCCAGCAGTTTGCTCCATACAGGGGGCGCTGGGACTGAAGCTTTCTTT
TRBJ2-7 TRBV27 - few CASSSGTTYEQYF TGTGCCAGCAGTTCCGGGACAACCTACGAGCAGTACTTC
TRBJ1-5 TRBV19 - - CASSMTGWIDQPQHF TGTGCCAGTAGTATGACCGGATGGATCGATCAGCCCCAGCATTTT
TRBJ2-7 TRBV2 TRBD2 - CAALTSGSYEQYF TGTGCCGCGCTGACTAGCGGGAGCTACGAGCAGTACTTC
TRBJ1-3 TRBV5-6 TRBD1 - CASSSERTGGFRGNTIYF TGTGCCAGCAGCTCAGAAAGGACAGGGGGCTTCCGTGGAAACACCATATATTTT
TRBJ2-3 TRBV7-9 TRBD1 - CASSSKTDRVYPDTQYF TGTGCCAGCAGCTCTAAGACGGACAGGGTGTATCCAGATACGCAGTATTTT
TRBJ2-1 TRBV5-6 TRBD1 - CASSYDRGLPNEQFF TGTGCCAGCAGCTACGACAGGGGTCTCCCCAATGAGCAGTTCTTC
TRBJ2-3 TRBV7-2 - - CASSLVRKDTQYF TGTGCCAGCAGCTTAGTTAGAAAAGATACGCAGTATTTT
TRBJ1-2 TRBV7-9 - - CASRIMEGTPADGYTF TGTGCCAGCAGGATCATGGAGGGAACCCCAGCGGATGGCTACACCTTC
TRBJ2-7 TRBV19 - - CASSISGSPYEQYF TGTGCCAGTAGTATAAGTGGCAGTCCCTACGAGCAGTACTTC
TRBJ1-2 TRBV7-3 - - CASSLNGGYGYTF TGTGCCAGCAGCTTAAATGGTGGCTATGGCTACACCTTC
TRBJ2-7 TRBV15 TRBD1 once CATQGASDTYEQYF TGTGCCACCCAGGGGGCTAGCGACACCTACGAGCAGTACTTC
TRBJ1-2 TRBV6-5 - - CASSQQGRGYGYTF TGTGCCAGCAGCCAACAGGGTAGGGGCTATGGCTACACCTTC
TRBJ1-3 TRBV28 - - CASSFALFGGNTIYF TGTGCCAGCAGTTTTGCCCTCTTTGGTGGAAACACCATATATTTT
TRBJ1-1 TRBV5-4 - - CASSFPTGTTEAFF TGTGCCAGCAGCTTCCCCACGGGGACCACTGAAGCTTTCTTT
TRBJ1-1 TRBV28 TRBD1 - CASSLEPGQGASETEAFF TGTGCCAGCAGTTTAGAGCCGGGACAGGGGGCGAGTGAGACTGAAGCTTTCTTT
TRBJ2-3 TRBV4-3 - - CASSQEDPSSTDTQYF TGCGCCAGCAGCCAAGAGGATCCGTCTAGCACAGATACGCAGTATTTT
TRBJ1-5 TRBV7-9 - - CASSLNDDSQHF TGTGCCAGCAGCTTAAACGACGATTCCCAGCATTTT
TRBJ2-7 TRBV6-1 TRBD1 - CASVDRGPTYEQYF TGTGCCAGCGTCGACAGGGGACCGACCTACGAGCAGTACTTC
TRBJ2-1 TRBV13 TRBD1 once CASSSNDRDYNEQFF TGTGCCAGCAGCTCCAACGACAGGGACTACAATGAGCAGTTCTTC
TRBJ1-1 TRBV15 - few CATSSAANTEAFF TGTGCCACCAGCAGTGCAGCAAACACTGAAGCTTTCTTT
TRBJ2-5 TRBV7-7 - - CASSLNRVETQYF TGTGCCAGCAGCTTAAACAGGGTGGAGACCCAGTACTTC
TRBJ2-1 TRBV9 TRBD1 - CASSGGQGTYNEQFF TGTGCCAGCAGCGGGGGACAGGGTACCTACAATGAGCAGTTCTTC
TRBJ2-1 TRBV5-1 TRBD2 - CASSFSSGVYNEQFF TGCGCCAGCAGCTTCTCTAGCGGGGTGTACAATGAGCAGTTCTTC
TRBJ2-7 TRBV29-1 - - CSGGGHLSYEQYF TGCAGCGGGGGTGGACACCTCTCCTACGAGCAGTACTTC
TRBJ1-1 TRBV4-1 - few CASSQNFGVRQAFF TGCGCCAGCAGCCAAAATTTTGGGGTGCGGCAAGCTTTCTTT
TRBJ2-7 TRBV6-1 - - CASRQTASYEQYF TGTGCCAGCAGACAGACGGCGTCCTACGAGCAGTACTTC
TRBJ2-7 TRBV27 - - CASSLGWEGYEQYF TGTGCCAGCAGTTTAGGTTGGGAAGGCTACGAGCAGTACTTC
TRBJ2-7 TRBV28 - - CASSFQSLSWQYF TGTGCCAGCAGTTTTCAGTCCCTTTCGTGGCAGTACTTC
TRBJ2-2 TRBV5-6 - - CASSGMTGLANTGELFF TGTGCCAGCAGCGGAATGACGGGACTCGCGAACACCGGGGAGCTGTTTTTT
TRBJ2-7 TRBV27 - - CASSFGGSYEQYF TGTGCCAGCAGTTTTGGTGGCTCCTACGAGCAGTACTTC
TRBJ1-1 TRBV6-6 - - CASSQGTEQNTEAFF TGTGCCAGCAGTCAAGGGACCGAACAGAACACTGAAGCTTTCTTT
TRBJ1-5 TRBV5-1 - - CASSLEGEDQPQHF TGCGCCAGCAGCTTGGAAGGAGAGGATCAGCCCCAGCATTTT
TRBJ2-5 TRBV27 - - CASSASPVSRGEETQYF TGTGCCAGCAGTGCCTCCCCCGTTAGTAGGGGAGAAGAGACCCAGTACTTC
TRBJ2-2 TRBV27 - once CASSPWGGHRELFF TGTGCCAGCAGTCCCTGGGGCGGTCACCGGGAGCTGTTTTTT
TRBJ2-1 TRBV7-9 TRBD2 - CASSLEFLAGLNEQFF TGTGCCAGCAGCTTAGAGTTCCTAGCGGGATTGAATGAGCAGTTCTTC
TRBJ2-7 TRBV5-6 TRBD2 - CASTWGLAGVEQYF TGTGCCAGCACCTGGGGACTAGCGGGAGTCGAGCAGTACTTC
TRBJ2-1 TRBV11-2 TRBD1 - CATKQGAGGSSYNEQFF TGTGCCACCAAACAGGGGGCTGGCGGGAGCTCCTACAATGAGCAGTTCTTC
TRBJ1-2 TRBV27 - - CASSYSGGGYGYTF TGTGCCAGCAGTTATAGTGGGGGGGGCTATGGCTACACCTTC